This T cell receptor beta chain was obtained from a study of blood T cell repertoires in COVID-19. Study-level background: Acute and convalescent COVID-19 samples came from the United States, Italy and Spain.

CDR1 MNHEY and CDR2 SMNVEV come from the germline V gene (reference sequence). Trimming took 1 base from V and 3 from J; bases not matched to a gene: 8. This CDR3 region has 16 residues. Sequenced by immunoSEQ multiplex PCR; TCRdb stores in-frame clones only, minus some. The sample includes some 200,000 clones, roughly nine tenths of them seen just once. The TCR sequence derives from a woman in her sixties or seventies with acute or convalescent COVID-19. Sequenced: peripheral blood. The chain employs TRBV27 and TRBJ2-7; 8 nucleotides match TRBD2. CDR3 sequence (DNA): TGTGCCAGCAGTTTATATCGACTAGCGCACAACTACGAGCAGTACTTC. This translates into CASSLYRLAHNYEQYF.